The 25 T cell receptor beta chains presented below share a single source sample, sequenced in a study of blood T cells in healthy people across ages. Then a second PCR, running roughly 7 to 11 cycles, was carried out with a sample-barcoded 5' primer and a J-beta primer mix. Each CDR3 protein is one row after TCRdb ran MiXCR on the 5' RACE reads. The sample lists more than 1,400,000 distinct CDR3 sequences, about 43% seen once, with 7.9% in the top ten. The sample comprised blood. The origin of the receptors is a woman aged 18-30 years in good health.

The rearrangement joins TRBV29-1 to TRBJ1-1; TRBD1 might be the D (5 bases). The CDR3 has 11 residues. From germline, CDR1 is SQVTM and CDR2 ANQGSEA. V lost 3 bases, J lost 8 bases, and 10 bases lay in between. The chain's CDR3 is CSVDSRVEAFF. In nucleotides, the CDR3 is TGCAGCGTTGATTCCAGGGTGGAAGCTTTCTTT. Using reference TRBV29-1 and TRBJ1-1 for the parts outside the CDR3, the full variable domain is SAVISQKPSRDICQRGTSLTIQCQVDSQVTMMFWYRQQPGQSLTLIATANQGSEATYESGFVIDKFPISRPNLTFSTLTVSNMSPEDSSIYLCSVDSRVEAFFGQGTRLTVV.

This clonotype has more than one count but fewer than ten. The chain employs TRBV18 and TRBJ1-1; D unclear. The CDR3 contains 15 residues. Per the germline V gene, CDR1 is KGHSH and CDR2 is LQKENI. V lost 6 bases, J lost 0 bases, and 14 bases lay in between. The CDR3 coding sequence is TGTGCCAGCTCTCAAAGCCCCCCTGTGAACACTGAAGCTTTCTTT. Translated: CASSQSPPVNTEAFF.

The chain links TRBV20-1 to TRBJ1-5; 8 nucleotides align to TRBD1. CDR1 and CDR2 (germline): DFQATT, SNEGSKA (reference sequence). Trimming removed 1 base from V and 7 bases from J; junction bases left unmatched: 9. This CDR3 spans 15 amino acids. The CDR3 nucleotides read TGCAGTGCTAGAGCTCCAGGGGGCTGGGGGCAGCCCCAGCATTTT. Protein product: CSARAPGGWGQPQHF.

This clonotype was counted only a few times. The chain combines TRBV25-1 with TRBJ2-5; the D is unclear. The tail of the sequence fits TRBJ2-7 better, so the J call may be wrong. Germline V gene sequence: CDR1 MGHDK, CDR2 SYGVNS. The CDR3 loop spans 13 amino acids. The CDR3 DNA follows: TGTGCCAGCAGTGAAAAGGCGTCAGGCGAGCAGTACTTC. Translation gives CASSEKASGEQYF.

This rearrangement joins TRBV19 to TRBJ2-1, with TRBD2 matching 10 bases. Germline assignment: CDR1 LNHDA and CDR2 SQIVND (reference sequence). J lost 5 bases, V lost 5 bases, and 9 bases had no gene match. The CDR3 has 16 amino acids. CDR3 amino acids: CASSVFSGGFNNEQFF. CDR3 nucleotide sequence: TGTGCCAGTAGTGTATTTAGCGGGGGGTTCAACAATGAGCAGTTCTTC. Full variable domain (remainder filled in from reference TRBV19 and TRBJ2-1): DGGITQSPKYLFRKEGQNVTLSCEQNLNHDAMYWYRQDPGQGLRLIYYSQIVNDFQKGDIAEGYSVSREKKESFPLTVTSAQKNPTAFYLCASSVFSGGFNNEQFFGPGTRLTVL.

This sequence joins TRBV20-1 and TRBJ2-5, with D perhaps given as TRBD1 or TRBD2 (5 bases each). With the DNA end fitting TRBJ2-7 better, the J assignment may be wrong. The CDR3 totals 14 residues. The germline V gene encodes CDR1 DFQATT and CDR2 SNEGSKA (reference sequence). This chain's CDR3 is CSASRDGTTYEQYF. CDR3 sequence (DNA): TGCAGTGCGAGCCGGGACGGTACTACCTACGAGCAGTACTTC.

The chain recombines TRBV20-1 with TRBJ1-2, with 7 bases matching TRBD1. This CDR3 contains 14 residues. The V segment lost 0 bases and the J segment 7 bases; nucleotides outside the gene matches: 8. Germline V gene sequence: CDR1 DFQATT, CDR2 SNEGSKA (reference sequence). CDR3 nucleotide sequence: TGCAGTGCTAGAGATAAGTGGGACAGAACTGGCTACACCTTC. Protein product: CSARDKWDRTGYTF.

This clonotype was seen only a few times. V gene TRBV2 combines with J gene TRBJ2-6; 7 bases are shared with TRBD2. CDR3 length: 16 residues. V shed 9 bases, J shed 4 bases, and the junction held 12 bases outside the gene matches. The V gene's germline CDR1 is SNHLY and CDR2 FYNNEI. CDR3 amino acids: CASSPLGGIGANVLTF. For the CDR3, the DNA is TGTGCCAGTTCACCGCTGGGGGGGATCGGGGCCAACGTCCTGACTTTC.

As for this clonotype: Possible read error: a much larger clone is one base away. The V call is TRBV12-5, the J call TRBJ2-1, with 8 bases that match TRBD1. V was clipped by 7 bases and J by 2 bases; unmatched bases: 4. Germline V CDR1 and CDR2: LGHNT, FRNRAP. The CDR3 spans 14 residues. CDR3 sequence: CASAGGQAYNEQFF. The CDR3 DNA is TGTGCTAGTGCTGGGGGACAGGCCTACAATGAGCAGTTCTTC. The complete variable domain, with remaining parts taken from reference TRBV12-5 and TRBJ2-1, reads DARVTQTPRHKVTEMGQEVTMRCQPILGHNTVFWYRQTMMQGLELLAYFRNRAPLDDSGMPKDRFSAEMPDATLATLKIQPSEPRDSAVYFCASAGGQAYNEQFFGPGTRLTVL.

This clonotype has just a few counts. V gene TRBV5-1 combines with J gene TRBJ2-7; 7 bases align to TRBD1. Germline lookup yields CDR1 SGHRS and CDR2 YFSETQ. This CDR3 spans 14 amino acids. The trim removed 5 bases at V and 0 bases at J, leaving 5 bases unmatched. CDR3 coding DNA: TGCGCCAGCAGACTCCGACAGGGCTCCTACGAGCAGTACTTC. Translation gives CASRLRQGSYEQYF.

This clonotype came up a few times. The DNA for the CDR3 is TGCAGTGCTAGAGACCTCCCCCTGGGCGGAAATCCCTACAATGAGCAGTTCTTC. It translates to CSARDLPLGGNPYNEQFF. This rearrangement joins TRBV20-1 to TRBJ2-1; D remains ambiguous. Germline V gene lookup returns CDR1 DFQATT and CDR2 SNEGSKA (reference sequence). The ends were cut back, 0 bases at V and 2 bases at J, with 20 bases in the middle. The CDR3 contains 18 residues.

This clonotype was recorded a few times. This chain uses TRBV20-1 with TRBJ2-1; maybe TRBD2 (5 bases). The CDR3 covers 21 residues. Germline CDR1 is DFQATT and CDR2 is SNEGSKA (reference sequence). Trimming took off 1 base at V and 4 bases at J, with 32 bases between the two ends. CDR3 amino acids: CSARAGRRITTSTNKYNEQFF. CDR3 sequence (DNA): TGCAGTGCTAGAGCCGGACGGAGGATAACGACCTCAACCAATAAATACAATGAGCAGTTCTTC.

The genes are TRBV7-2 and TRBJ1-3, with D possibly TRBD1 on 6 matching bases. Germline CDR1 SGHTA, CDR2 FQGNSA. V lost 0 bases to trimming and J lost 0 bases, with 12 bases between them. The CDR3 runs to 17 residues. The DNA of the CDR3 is TGTGCCAGCAGCTTAGCGGGGGGCTTACTCTCTGGAAACACCATATATTTT. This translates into CASSLAGGLLSGNTIYF. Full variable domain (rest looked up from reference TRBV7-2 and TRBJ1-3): GAGVSQSPSNKVTEKGKDVELRCDPISGHTALYWYRQSLGQGLEFLIYFQGNSAPDKSGLPSDRFSAERTGGSVSTLTIQRTQQEDSAVYLCASSLAGGLLSGNTIYFGEGSWLTVV.

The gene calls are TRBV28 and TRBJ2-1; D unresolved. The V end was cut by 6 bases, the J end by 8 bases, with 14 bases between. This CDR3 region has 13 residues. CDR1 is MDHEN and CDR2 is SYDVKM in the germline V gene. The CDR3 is CASRDPVIHEQFF. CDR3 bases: TGTGCCAGCAGGGACCCGGTTATCCATGAGCAGTTCTTC.

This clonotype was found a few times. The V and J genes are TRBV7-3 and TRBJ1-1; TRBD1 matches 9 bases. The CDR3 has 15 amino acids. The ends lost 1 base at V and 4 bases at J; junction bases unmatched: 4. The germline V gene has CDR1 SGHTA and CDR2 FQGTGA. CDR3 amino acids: CASSLRGTGSTEAFF. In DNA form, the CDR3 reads TGTGCCAGCAGCTTAAGGGGGACAGGGAGCACTGAAGCTTTCTTT.

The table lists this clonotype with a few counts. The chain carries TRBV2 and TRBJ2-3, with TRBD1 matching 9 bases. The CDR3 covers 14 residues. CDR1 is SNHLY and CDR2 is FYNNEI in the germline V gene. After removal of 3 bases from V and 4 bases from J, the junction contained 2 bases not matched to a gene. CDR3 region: CASSETGGADTQYF. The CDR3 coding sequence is TGTGCCAGCAGTGAGACAGGGGGAGCAGATACGCAGTATTTT.

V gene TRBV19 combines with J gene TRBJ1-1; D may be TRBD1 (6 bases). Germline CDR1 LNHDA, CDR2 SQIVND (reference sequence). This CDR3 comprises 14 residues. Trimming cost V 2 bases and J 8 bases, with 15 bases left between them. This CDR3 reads CASSIWKGGPEAFF. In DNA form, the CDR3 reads TGTGCCAGTAGTATATGGAAGGGGGGCCCCGAAGCTTTCTTT.

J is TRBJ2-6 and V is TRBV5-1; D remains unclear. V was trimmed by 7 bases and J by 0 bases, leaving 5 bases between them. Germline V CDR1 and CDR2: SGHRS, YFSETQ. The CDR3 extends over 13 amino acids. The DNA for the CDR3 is TGCGCCAGCGGCACCTCTGGGGCCAACGTCCTGACTTTC. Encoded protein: CASGTSGANVLTF.

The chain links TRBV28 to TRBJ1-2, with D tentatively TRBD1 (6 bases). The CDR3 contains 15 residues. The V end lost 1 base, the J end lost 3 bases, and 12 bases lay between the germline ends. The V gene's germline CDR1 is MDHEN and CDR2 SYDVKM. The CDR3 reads CASSLFQGPDYGYTF. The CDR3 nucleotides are TGTGCCAGCAGTTTATTCCAGGGGCCTGACTATGGCTACACCTTC.

CDR3 loop: CASSQDLGQGAYTEAFF. The CDR3 DNA reads TGTGCCAGCAGCCAAGATCTAGGGCAGGGGGCCTACACTGAAGCTTTCTTT. The V and J genes are TRBV3-1 and TRBJ1-1; 8 nucleotides agree with TRBD1. There are 17 residues in the CDR3. V dropped 0 bases and J dropped 3; count of bases not matched to a gene: 9. Germline V CDR1 and CDR2: LGHDT, YNNKEL (reference sequence).

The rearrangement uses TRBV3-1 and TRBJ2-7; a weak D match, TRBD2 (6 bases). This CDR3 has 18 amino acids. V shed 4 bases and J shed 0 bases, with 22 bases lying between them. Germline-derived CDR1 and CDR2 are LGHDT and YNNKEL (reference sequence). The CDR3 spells CASSPRSGGATGSYEQYF. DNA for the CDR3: TGTGCCAGCAGCCCCCGGTCCGGCGGGGCTACTGGCTCCTACGAGCAGTACTTC.

The CDR3 DNA reads as TGTGCCAGCAGTTGGGACAGGCAGGGGGGAAAAAACATTCAGTACTTC. Translated: CASSWDRQGGKNIQYF. The J gene is TRBJ2-5, the V gene TRBV2, with TRBD1 matching over 8 bases. Matching the DNA end better, TRBJ2-4 makes the J call doubtful. CDR1 is SNHLY, CDR2 FYNNEI, per germline. CDR3 length equals 16 residues.

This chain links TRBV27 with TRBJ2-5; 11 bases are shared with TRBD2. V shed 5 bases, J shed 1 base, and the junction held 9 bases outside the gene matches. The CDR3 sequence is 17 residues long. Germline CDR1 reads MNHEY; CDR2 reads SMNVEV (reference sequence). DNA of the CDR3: TGTGCCAGCAGTCCTCAGGGACTAGCGGAGCCCCAAGAGACCCAGTACTTC. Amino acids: CASSPQGLAEPQETQYF.

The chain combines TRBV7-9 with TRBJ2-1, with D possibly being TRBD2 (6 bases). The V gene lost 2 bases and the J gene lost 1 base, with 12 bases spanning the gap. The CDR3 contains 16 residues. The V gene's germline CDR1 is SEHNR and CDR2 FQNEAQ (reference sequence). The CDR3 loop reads CASSLTSPGSYNEQFF. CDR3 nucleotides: TGTGCCAGCAGCTTAACTAGCCCGGGGTCCTACAATGAGCAGTTCTTC.

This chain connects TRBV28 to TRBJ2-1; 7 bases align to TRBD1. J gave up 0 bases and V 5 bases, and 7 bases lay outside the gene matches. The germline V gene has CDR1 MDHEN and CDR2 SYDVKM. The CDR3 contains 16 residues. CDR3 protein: CASSQVGQLSYNEQFF. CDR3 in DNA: TGTGCCAGCAGTCAAGTGGGACAGCTCTCCTACAATGAGCAGTTCTTC.